The clone carrying this T cell receptor beta chain was seen just once. Produced via immunoSEQ multiplex PCR; TCRdb's table is partial and in-frame only. The table shows more than 75,000 clones, with around 90% occurring only once. CDR1 and CDR2 (germline): LNHDA, SQIVND (reference sequence). The CDR3 is 12 residues long. V gave up 1 base and J gave up 5 bases, with 5 bases separating them. The sample belongs to a study of control samples from healthy donors and cancer patients. The sequence derives from a woman aged 60-75 years with head and neck cancer. The specimen was PBMCs. V is TRBV19 and J is TRBJ2-5; no definite D call. The CDR3 reads CASSIGGETQYF. For the CDR3, the DNA is TGTGCCAGTAGTATAGGTGGGGAGACCCAGTACTTC.